The 21 T cell receptor beta chains in this list originate from one sample, sequenced in a study of blood T cell repertoires in COVID-19. Libraries were prepared by immunoSEQ multiplex PCR; TCRdb keeps only in-frame clonotypes and omits some of them. The sample carries about 300,000 clones, 85% recorded once. Material for sequencing was peripheral blood. Receptors originate from a human donor in a cohort sampled during active COVID-19.

The chain carries TRBV5-5 and TRBJ2-1; 9 bases match TRBD2. CDR1 SGHKS and CDR2 YYEKEE come from the germline V gene (reference sequence). The CDR3 runs 16 residues. The junction had 8 bases not matched to a gene; V was cut back by 3 bases and J by 4 bases. For the CDR3, the DNA is TGTGCCAGCAGCTCCACAACTAGCGGGTATTACAATGAGCAGTTCTTC. As protein: CASSSTTSGYYNEQFF.

The V and J genes are TRBV4-3 and TRBJ2-2; 10 bases fit TRBD2. The CDR3 loop spans 16 amino acids. Trimming cost V 4 bases and J 7 bases; bases outside gene matches: 9. The germline V gene has CDR1 LGHNA and CDR2 YSLEER. CDR3 in amino acids: CASSRGSGRARGELFF. CDR3 nucleotide sequence: TGCGCCAGCAGCCGAGGAAGCGGGAGGGCCCGCGGGGAGCTGTTTTTT.

The rearrangement joins TRBV5-1 to TRBJ2-3; 7 nucleotides align to TRBD2. Germline CDR1 is SGHRS and CDR2 is YFSETQ. This CDR3 comprises 15 residues. The J segment lost 1 base and the V segment lost 4 bases, leaving 6 bases of the junction unmatched. CDR3 in amino acids: CASSRWTSGTDTQYF. CDR3 DNA sequence: TGCGCCAGCAGCCGTTGGACTAGTGGCACAGATACGCAGTATTTT.

The chain joins TRBV20-1 to TRBJ2-7, with D uncertain. Per the germline V gene, CDR1 is DFQATT and CDR2 is SNEGSKA (reference sequence). V was clipped by 2 bases and J by 1 base, with 3 bases between them. The CDR3 runs 11 residues. The CDR3 region is CSARLSYEQYF. For the CDR3, the DNA is TGCAGTGCTAGATTATCCTACGAGCAGTACTTC.

V usage is TRBV6-5 and J usage is TRBJ2-7; 7 bases align to TRBD1. The CDR3 length is 14 residues. J gave up 3 bases and V 6 bases, and 8 bases lay outside the gene matches. Per the germline V gene, CDR1 is MNHEY and CDR2 is SVGAGI. CDR3 amino acids: CASRETGLRYEQYF. The CDR3 DNA sequence: TGTGCCAGCAGAGAGACAGGGTTGCGCTACGAGCAGTACTTC.

V and J are TRBV28 and TRBJ2-3; TRBD1 matches 9 bases. The CDR3 length is 15 residues. V trimming: 7 bases; J trimming: 4 bases; junction bases outside the gene matches: 9. Germline-derived CDR1 and CDR2 are MDHEN and SYDVKM. CDR3 nucleotide sequence: TGTGCCAGCACCGCACCGGGACAGGGTTCAGATACGCAGTATTTT. Amino acids: CASTAPGQGSDTQYF.

On this clone: The same CDR3 is also encoded by other DNA sequences in this sample. J is TRBJ2-3 and V is TRBV6-5, with a tentative D call TRBD2 (6 bases). The V gene lost 6 bases and the J gene lost 1 base, with 14 bases spanning the gap. The CDR3 loop spans 15 amino acids. Per the germline V gene, CDR1 is MNHEY and CDR2 is SVGAGI. The CDR3 here is CASSPQGLRTDTQYF. CDR3 nucleotides: TGTGCCAGCAGCCCACAAGGACTACGCACAGATACGCAGTATTTT.

The V gene is TRBV7-9, the J gene TRBJ2-2; 7 bases are shared with TRBD2. The V gene end was trimmed by 5 bases and the J gene end by 2 bases; junction bases not matched to a gene: 11. The CDR3 runs 17 residues. Germline values: CDR1 SEHNR, CDR2 FQNEAQ (reference sequence). The CDR3 is CASSLAGLVRNTGELFF. CDR3 DNA: TGTGCCAGCAGCCTCGCAGGACTAGTCCGAAACACCGGGGAGCTGTTTTTT.

The gene calls are TRBV21-1 and TRBJ1-6; the D call in the table, TRBD1, was not verified against the DNA. TRBV21-1 is noted as a pseudogene. This CDR3 region has 18 residues. In DNA, the CDR3 is TGTGCCAGCAGCAAATTCGGATTCAGGATCTCCTATAATTCACCCCTCCACTTT. Its translation: CASSKFGFRISYNSPLHF.

Turning to this clone: In the same sample, other DNA sequences code for this CDR3. The chain combines TRBV11-2 with TRBJ2-7; 10 nucleotides match TRBD1. Germline lookup yields CDR1 SGHAT and CDR2 FQNNGV. This CDR3 contains 13 residues. With V trimmed by 5 bases and J by 4 bases, 2 bases remained unmatched. DNA for the CDR3: TGTGCCAGCAGCCGGGACAGGGGATACGAGCAGTACTTC. Amino acid sequence: CASSRDRGYEQYF.

This clone was found a few times. CDR3 amino acids: CARSPLVTDTQYF. DNA of the CDR3: TGTGCCCGGTCCCCCCTCGTCACAGATACGCAGTATTTT. This sequence joins TRBV30 and TRBJ2-3; D gene ambiguous. This CDR3 comprises 13 residues. Germline V gene sequence: CDR1 GTSNPN, CDR2 SVGIG (reference sequence). Deletions cut 8 bases from V and 2 bases from J, with 14 bases between.

The chain joins TRBV4-2 to TRBJ2-7; TRBD1 aligns across 7 bases. V lost 2 bases and J lost 1; bases outside the gene matches: 8. The CDR3 totals 16 residues. Germline V lookup: CDR1 LGHNA, CDR2 YNFKEQ. The CDR3 spells CASSQITTGSSYEQYF. The CDR3 DNA sequence: TGTGCCAGCAGCCAAATTACGACAGGGTCTTCCTACGAGCAGTACTTC.

The rearrangement joins TRBV4-1 to TRBJ1-1, with D unclear. The CDR3 length is 14 residues. V was shortened by 3 bases and J by 2 bases, with 10 bases between the two germline ends. Germline V gives CDR1 MGHRA, CDR2 YSYEKL. CDR3 sequence: CASSHLTPNTEAFF. The DNA of the CDR3 is TGCGCCAGCAGCCATCTGACTCCAAACACTGAAGCTTTCTTT.

The chain links TRBV5-1 to TRBJ1-2, with 7 bases that match TRBD1. CDR1 and CDR2 from the germline V gene are SGHRS and YFSETQ. The CDR3 runs 14 residues. The V and J ends lost 4 bases and 0 bases, in that order; junction bases with no gene match: 3. The CDR3: CASSPGQANYGYTF. Written as DNA, the CDR3 is TGCGCCAGCAGCCCCGGACAGGCTAACTATGGCTACACCTTC.

V gene TRBV5-1 combines with J gene TRBJ2-1; 11 positions agree with TRBD2. The germline V gene has CDR1 SGHRS and CDR2 YFSETQ. J gave up 1 base and V 0 bases, and 3 bases lay outside the gene matches. The CDR3 contains 17 residues. The DNA for the CDR3 is TGCGCCAGCAGCTTGGGACTAGCGGGACCTTCCTACAATGAGCAGTTCTTC. It yields the protein CASSLGLAGPSYNEQFF.

The chain recombines TRBV5-1 with TRBJ2-2; D not resolved. The CDR3 spans 13 residues. In germline, CDR1 is SGHRS, CDR2 YFSETQ. V was trimmed by 2 bases and J by 9 bases, leaving 11 bases between them. The CDR3 DNA follows: TGCGCCAGCAGCTTTAGACCGCGGTGGGAGCTGTTTTTT. Encoded protein: CASSFRPRWELFF.

A few counts support this clone. The V and J genes are TRBV3-1 (or the pseudogene TRBV3-2) and TRBJ2-1; D is possibly TRBD2 (5 bases). The germline V gene has CDR1 LGHDT and CDR2 YNNKEL (reference sequence). V dropped 3 bases and J dropped 8 bases, with 14 bases sitting between them. CDR3 length: 14 amino acids. The CDR3 nucleotides are TGTGCCAGCAGCCACGCGGGCAGTAAGTATGAGCAGTTCTTC. Its translation is CASSHAGSKYEQFF.

For the CDR3, the DNA is TGTGCCAGTACCCGACTAGCGGGAGTTTCGGATACGCAGTATTTT. Amino acids: CASTRLAGVSDTQYF. The chain joins TRBV19 to TRBJ2-3; 12 bases fit TRBD2. The V segment lost 7 bases and the J segment 6 bases; nucleotides outside the gene matches: 8. Germline loops: CDR1 LNHDA, CDR2 SQIVND (reference sequence). This CDR3 contains 15 residues.

In its sample, this clone was seen once. The rearrangement joins TRBV7-9 to TRBJ1-3, with TRBD1 identical over 9 bases. CDR1 is SEHNR, CDR2 FQNEAQ, per germline (reference sequence). The CDR3 spans 15 residues. V shed 7 bases, J shed 0 bases, and the junction held 4 bases outside the gene matches. The CDR3 bases are TGTGCCAGCAATCTGGGACAGGGCTCTGGAAACACCATATATTTT. It codes for CASNLGQGSGNTIYF.

The V call is TRBV19, the J call TRBJ2-3, with TRBD2 matching over 14 bases. The CDR3 runs 17 residues. Germline V gene lookup returns CDR1 LNHDA and CDR2 SQIVND (reference sequence). The trim removed 4 bases at V and 3 bases at J, leaving 6 bases unmatched. The CDR3 region has the DNA TGTGCCAGTAGTAGGGGACTAGCGGGAGTACGAACAGATACGCAGTATTTT. It is translated as CASSRGLAGVRTDTQYF.

This clone has more than one count but fewer than ten. V gene TRBV6-6 combines with J gene TRBJ2-5; D is ambiguous. CDR1 MNHNY and CDR2 SVGAGI come from the germline V gene (reference sequence). Deletions cut 3 bases from V and 3 bases from J, with 8 bases between. The CDR3 length is 13 residues. The CDR3 bases are TGTGCCAGCAGTTATATTGCGGAAGAGACCCAGTACTTC. It is translated as CASSYIAEETQYF.